A selection of T cell receptor beta chains follows, all from one sample in a study of radiation and T cells in renal cell carcinoma. Some clones are missing from TCRdb's copy, which holds only in-frame ones; the method was immunoSEQ multiplex PCR. The sample contains 150,000 to 190,000 clones, about 87% of which appear only once. The sample here was blood, taken from a patient whose treatment included radiotherapy and nephrectomy. These receptors were obtained from a woman in her forties or fifties with renal cell carcinoma. Each CDR3 is given with its conserved first and last residue. A D gene is named only where the DNA matches it firmly. Clone size is given for some rows only: seen once, a few or many times, or a class if the clone is expanded.

v_call	clone_size	d_call	j_call	cdr3_length	cdr3_nt	cdr3_aa
TRBV6-6	-	-	TRBJ1-5	15	TGTGCCAGCAGCCTGGACAGCGATAGCAATCAGCCCCAGCATTTT	CASSLDSDSNQPQHF
TRBV12-5	few	TRBD2	TRBJ2-7	16	TGTGCTAGTGGTTTACGGGGACTAGCGGACTCCTACGAGCAGTACTTC	CASGLRGLADSYEQYF
TRBV6-5	-	-	TRBJ1-1	13	TGTGCCAGCAAGGAGAGAATGAACACTGAAGCTTTCTTT	CASKERMNTEAFF
TRBV7-2	once	-	TRBJ1-3	13	TGTGCCAGCAGTTCATACTCGGCTGACACCATATATTTT	CASSSYSADTIYF
TRBV9	-	-	TRBJ1-1	15	TGTGCCAGCAGCGTAAGGACGGGGGAAGGCACTGAAGCTTTCTTT	CASSVRTGEGTEAFF
TRBV6-5	-	TRBD1	TRBJ2-7	14	TGTGCCAGCAGTTACACAGGGGGCTCCTACGAGCAGTACTTC	CASSYTGGSYEQYF
TRBV9	-	TRBD1	TRBJ1-3	15	TGTGCCAGCAGCCTCACCGGGACAGGGGGAAACACCATATATTTT	CASSLTGTGGNTIYF
TRBV9	once	-	TRBJ2-3	15	TGTGCCAGCAGCCCTAGGGCCCAAGGTACGGATACGCAGTATTTT	CASSPRAQGTDTQYF
TRBV14	-	-	TRBJ1-2	16	TGTGCCAGCAGCCCTTCTCTGACAGCTCCTCGCTATGGCTACACCTTC	CASSPSLTAPRYGYTF
TRBV10-2	-	TRBD1	TRBJ2-1	15	TGCGCCAGCAGTGAATCCGGGACAGGGGTCGATGAGCAGTTCTTC	CASSESGTGVDEQFF
TRBV2	few	TRBD1	TRBJ1-1	13	TGTGCCAGCAGTAGACAGGGGAGTTTGAGGGCTTTCTTT	CASSRQGSLRAFF
TRBV9	-	-	TRBJ2-3	15	TGTGCCAGCAGTGTTGCGGCGACCCCCACAGATACGCAGTATTTT	CASSVAATPTDTQYF
TRBV6-5	-	-	TRBJ2-5	16	TGTGCCAGCAGTTATGGTGTGAGAGGGACCCAAGAGACCCAGTACTTC	CASSYGVRGTQETQYF
TRBV7-6	-	TRBD2	TRBJ2-5	17	TGTGCCAGCAGCTCCCGATCTAGCGGGGGGATTCAAGAGACCCAGTACTTC	CASSSRSSGGIQETQYF
TRBV30	-	-	TRBJ2-1	13	TGTGCCTGGAGTGTGGGGGTCGAAAATGAGCAGTTCTTC	CAWSVGVENEQFF
TRBV7-2	-	-	TRBJ2-2	14	TGTGCCAGCAGCTTAGAGAGGGGTCAGGTGGGGCTGTTTTTT	CASSLERGQVGLFF
TRBV6-6	-	-	TRBJ2-5	12	TGTGCCAGCAGTTATGGTTGGGAGACCCAGTACTTC	CASSYGWETQYF
TRBV5-1	once	-	TRBJ2-1	12	TGCGCCAGCGGGAATGGGGGCAATGAGCAGTTCTTC	CASGNGGNEQFF
TRBV5-6	-	-	TRBJ2-6	17	TGTGCCAGCAGCTTGGTAGGCGTTCCCTCTGGGGCCAACGTCCTGACTTTC	CASSLVGVPSGANVLTF
TRBV19	-	-	TRBJ2-1	16	TGTGCCAGTAGTATAGAAGGAGAAGGCTCCTACAATGAGCAGTTCTTC	CASSIEGEGSYNEQFF
TRBV7-9	-	-	TRBJ2-7	12	TGTGCCAGCAGCTCAACGGGCTACGAGCAGTACTTC	CASSSTGYEQYF
TRBV6-5	-	-	TRBJ2-7	14	TGTGCCAGCAGGACGACTCGTCCTCCACTCGAGCAGTACTTC	CASRTTRPPLEQYF
TRBV6-5	-	-	TRBJ1-1	14	TGTGCCAGCAGGCAGGGGAGGCTGAACACTGAAGCTTTCTTT	CASRQGRLNTEAFF
TRBV7-2	once	-	TRBJ1-1	11	TGTGCCAGCAGCACCGACACTAAAGCTTTCTTT	CASSTDTKAFF
TRBV6-5	-	-	TRBJ1-5	15	TGTGCCAGCAGTTACTCCAGGACAGAAAATCAGCCCCAGCATTTT	CASSYSRTENQPQHF
TRBV5-1	-	-	TRBJ1-1	15	TGCGCCAGCAGCTTATACATGACAGGGAACACTGAAGCTTTCTTT	CASSLYMTGNTEAFF
TRBV5-5	once	-	TRBJ1-2	14	TGTGCCAGCAGCTTGGAGCGGGCAGCCTATGGCTACACCTTC	CASSLERAAYGYTF
TRBV30	-	-	TRBJ1-2	17	TGTGCCTGGAGATTACCCACAGAATTCAGGGACCTTGATGGCTACACCTTC	CAWRLPTEFRDLDGYTF